The 16 T cell receptor beta chains presented below share a single source sample, sequenced in a study of T-cell reconstitution after alpha-beta-depleted transplantation in children. A library of TCRbeta sequences, prepared with unique molecular identifiers, was generated. TCRdb analysed the PCR reads with MiXCR anew, one entry per CDR3 protein. The table shows a few hundred thousand distinct CDR3 sequences, with approximately 6.9% occurring only once. Source: PBMCs, taken before TCRalphabeta/CD19-depleted stem cell transplant. The receptors derive from a boy aged 2-15 years with acute lymphoblastic leukemia, due to receive a stem cell transplant.

V usage is TRBV10-2 and J usage is TRBJ2-5, with TRBD2 identical over 7 bases. Losses at the gene ends were 3 bases for V and 2 bases for J; bases not matched to a gene: 12. The CDR3 extends over 17 amino acids. Germline CDR1 WSHSY, CDR2 SAAADI. The DNA for the CDR3 is TGCGCCAGCAGTGATCCAGCGGGAAACTGGAAGCAAGAGACCCAGTACTTC. It encodes CASSDPAGNWKQETQYF.

This clonotype was seen many times. The rearrangement links TRBV6-2 or TRBV6-3 to TRBJ2-1, with TRBD2 as a possible D gene (7 bases). Trimming left V 10 bases short and J 3 bases short, with 13 bases between. Germline values: CDR1 MNHEY, CDR2 SVGEGT. This CDR3 is built from 13 residues. Here the CDR3 DNA reads TGTGCCACCGCGAGGGGGGGCTACAATGAGCAGTTCTTC. It translates to CATARGGYNEQFF.

This clonotype was found many times. V gene TRBV5-1 combines with J gene TRBJ1-5; the D gene is possibly TRBD1 (6 bases). The germline V gene encodes CDR1 SGHRS and CDR2 YFSETQ. The CDR3 length is 17 residues. V lost 4 bases and J lost 3, with 20 bases in between. DNA for the CDR3: TGCGCCAGCAGCCGACGTAGAGGGGGGCCGATCAATCAGCCCCAGCATTTT. It translates to CASSRRRGGPINQPQHF.

The sample holds many counts of this clonotype. This may be a read error, as it is one base from a much larger clone. The rearrangement links TRBV5-5 to TRBJ1-1; D is undetermined. V lost 1 base to trimming and J lost 1 base, with 2 bases between them. The CDR3 is 12 amino acids. Germline V CDR1 and CDR2: SGHKS, YYEKEE (reference sequence). The CDR3 sequence is CASSLRNTEAFF. As DNA, the CDR3 is TGTGCCAGCAGCTTGCGGAACACTGAAGCTTTCTTT.

V gene TRBV6-1 combines with J gene TRBJ2-2; possibly TRBD2 for D (6 bases). V was trimmed by 6 bases and J by 2 bases, leaving 10 bases between them. Germline CDR1 reads MNHNS; CDR2 reads SASEGT. This CDR3 is built from 14 residues. The DNA for the CDR3 is TGTGCCAGCAGGGAGGGCTTTAACACCGGGGAGCTGTTTTTT. Encoded protein: CASREGFNTGELFF.

This clonotype was seen repeatedly, ten times or more. CDR3 residues: CASSPRDRKQYF. CDR3 coding DNA: TGTGCCAGCAGCCCCCGGGACAGGAAGCAGTACTTC. This chain joins TRBV7-8 and TRBJ2-7; 8 bases agree with TRBD1. The V gene end was trimmed by 5 bases and the J gene end by 8 bases; junction bases not matched to a gene: 5. The CDR3 is 12 residues long. From germline, CDR1 is SGHVS and CDR2 FQNEAQ. The full variable domain, its missing parts supplied by reference TRBV7-8 and TRBJ2-7, is GAGVSQSPRYKVAKRGQDVALRCDPISGHVSLFWYQQALGQGPEFLTYFQNEAQLDKSGLPSDRFFAERPEGSVSTLKIQRTQQEDSAVYLCASSPRDRKQYFGPGTRLTVT.

This clonotype was seen at least ten times. This sequence joins TRBV29-1 and TRBJ2-1; D remains ambiguous. Germline CDR1 SQVTM, CDR2 ANQGSEA. This CDR3 is built from 12 residues. V lost 7 bases and J 6 bases, leaving 13 bases between the germline ends. DNA for the CDR3: TGCAGCGGGGGTAGGGATGGCAATGAGCAGTTCTTC. Its protein product is CSGGRDGNEQFF.

This clonotype was recorded at least ten times. The rearrangement links TRBV7-2 to TRBJ1-2; D gene uncertain. Germline lookup yields CDR1 SGHTA and CDR2 FQGNSA. V shed 5 bases and J shed 2 bases, with 12 bases lying between them. The CDR3 contains 14 residues. CDR3 DNA sequence: TGTGCCAGCAGCCCGAGGACGGAGAACTATGGCTACACCTTC. Residues: CASSPRTENYGYTF.

There are many counts of this clonotype. The rearrangement uses TRBV4-1 and TRBJ2-2, with D uncertain. The CDR3 runs 14 residues. V was pared by 1 base and J by 6 bases, with 9 bases between. Looked up from germline, CDR1 is MGHRA and CDR2 is YSYEKL. The CDR3 spells CASSQARFAGELFF. The CDR3 region has the DNA TGCGCCAGCAGCCAAGCTAGATTCGCCGGGGAGCTGTTTTTT.

The CDR3 sequence: CASSFGQGLYEQYF. The CDR3 DNA sequence: TGTGCCAGCAGCTTTGGGCAGGGGCTCTACGAGCAGTACTTC. The rearrangement links TRBV11-2 to TRBJ2-7, with D possibly being TRBD1 (6 bases). The germline V gene has CDR1 SGHAT and CDR2 FQNNGV. This CDR3 spans 14 amino acids. Trimming took off 3 bases at V and 3 bases at J, with 12 bases between the two ends.

The rearrangement joins TRBV11-1 to TRBJ2-1; 13 nucleotides align to TRBD2. The germline gives CDR1 SGHAT, CDR2 FQDESV (reference sequence). After removal of 0 bases from V and 8 bases from J, the junction contained 10 bases not matched to a gene. CDR3 length equals 18 residues. The CDR3 loop reads CASSLAWGLAGTSDEQFF. The CDR3 nucleotides are TGTGCCAGCAGCTTAGCGTGGGGACTAGCGGGAACTTCGGATGAGCAGTTCTTC.

This clonotype was counted ten times or more. The rearrangement joins TRBV24-1 to TRBJ2-2; D gene unclear. CDR1 and CDR2 (germline): KGHDR, SFDVKD. The length of the CDR3 is 13 residues. Trimming pared 5 bases from V and 4 bases from J, leaving 7 bases between. CDR3 sequence (DNA): TGTGCCACCAGTGGGGCGAGCACCGGGGAGCTGTTTTTT. It is translated as CATSGASTGELFF.

At least ten counts were recorded for this clonotype. The genes are TRBV7-2 and TRBJ2-2, with 7 nucleotides matching TRBD2. Trimming at V came to 5 bases and at J to 2 bases, leaving 2 bases not matched to a gene. This CDR3 is built from 14 residues. In germline, CDR1 is SGHTA, CDR2 FQGNSA. In nucleotides, the CDR3 is TGTGCCAGCAGCGGGGGGGGAAACACCGGGGAGCTGTTTTTT. Translation gives CASSGGGNTGELFF.

This clonotype appeared a few times. The V and J genes are TRBV7-2 and TRBJ2-7, with D perhaps matching TRBD2 (6 bases). The CDR3 totals 14 residues. Germline loops: CDR1 SGHTA, CDR2 FQGNSA. V was pared by 0 bases and J by 7 bases, with 13 bases between. The CDR3 loop reads CASSLAGGSGEQYF. The CDR3 DNA reads as TGTGCCAGCAGCTTAGCGGGAGGTTCGGGAGAGCAGTACTTC.

The chain uses TRBV10-3 and TRBJ1-6, with D hard to call. V was clipped by 2 bases and J by 8 bases, with 13 bases between them. Per the germline V gene, CDR1 is ENHRY and CDR2 is SYGVKD. The CDR3 sequence is 15 residues long. The CDR3 region is CAISERVQTDSPLHF. The CDR3 nucleotides are TGTGCCATCAGTGAGCGGGTTCAGACGGATTCACCCCTCCACTTT.

This chain links TRBV7-2 with TRBJ2-5; D possibly corresponds to TRBD1 (5 bases). CDR1 SGHTA and CDR2 FQGNSA come from the germline V gene. The CDR3 consists of 17 residues. The V gene lost 5 bases and the J gene lost 3 bases, with 22 bases spanning the gap. The CDR3 nucleotides read TGTGCCAGCAGCGAGAGAGGACACCTCTCCCATGAAGAGACCCAGTACTTC. Translated: CASSERGHLSHEETQYF. Full variable domain (rest looked up from reference TRBV7-2 and TRBJ2-5): GAGVSQSPSNKVTEKGKDVELRCDPISGHTALYWYRQSLGQGLEFLIYFQGNSAPDKSGLPSDRFSAERTGGSVSTLTIQRTQQEDSAVYLCASSERGHLSHEETQYFGPGTRLLVL.